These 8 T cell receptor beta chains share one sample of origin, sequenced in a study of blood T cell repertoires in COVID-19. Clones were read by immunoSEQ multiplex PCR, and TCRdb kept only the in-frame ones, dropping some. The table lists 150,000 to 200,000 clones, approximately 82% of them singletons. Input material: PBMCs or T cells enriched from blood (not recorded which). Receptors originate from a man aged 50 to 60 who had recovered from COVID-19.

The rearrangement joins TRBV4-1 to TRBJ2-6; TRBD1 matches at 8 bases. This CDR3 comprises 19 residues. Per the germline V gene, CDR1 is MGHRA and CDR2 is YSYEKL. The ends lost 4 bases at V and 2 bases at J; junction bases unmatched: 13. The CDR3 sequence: CASSPAASGGKAGANVLTF. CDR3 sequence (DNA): TGCGCCAGCAGCCCAGCCGCTTCAGGGGGCAAAGCTGGGGCCAACGTCCTGACTTTC.

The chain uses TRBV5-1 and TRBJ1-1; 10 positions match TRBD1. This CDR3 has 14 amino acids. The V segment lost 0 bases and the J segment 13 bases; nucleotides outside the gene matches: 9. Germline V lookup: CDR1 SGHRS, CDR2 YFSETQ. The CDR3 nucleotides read TGCGCCAGCAGCTTGGTGGGGACAGGGGTTGATGGTTTCTTT. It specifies CASSLVGTGVDGFF.

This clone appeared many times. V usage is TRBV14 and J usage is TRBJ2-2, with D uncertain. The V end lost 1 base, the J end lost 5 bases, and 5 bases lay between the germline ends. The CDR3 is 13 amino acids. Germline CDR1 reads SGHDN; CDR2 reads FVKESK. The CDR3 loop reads CASSQVGTGELFF. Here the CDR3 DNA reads TGTGCCAGCAGCCAAGTCGGGACCGGGGAGCTGTTTTTT.

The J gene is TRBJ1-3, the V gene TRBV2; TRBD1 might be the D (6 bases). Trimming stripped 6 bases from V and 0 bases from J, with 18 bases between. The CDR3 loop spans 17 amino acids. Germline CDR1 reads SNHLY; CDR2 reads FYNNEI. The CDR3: CASSGGLQGFSGNTIYF. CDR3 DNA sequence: TGTGCCAGCAGCGGGGGGTTACAGGGTTTCTCTGGAAACACCATATATTTT.

The CDR3 region has the DNA TGTGCCAGCAGCTTGTTGGGGCAGGGGAAGGGCACCGGGGAGCTGTTTTTT. Translating it yields CASSLLGQGKGTGELFF. This rearrangement joins TRBV5-4 to TRBJ2-2; maybe TRBD1 (6 bases). Germline V CDR1 and CDR2: SGHNT, YYREEE (reference sequence). The CDR3 totals 17 residues. V was shortened by 1 base and J by 4 bases, with 17 bases between the two germline ends.

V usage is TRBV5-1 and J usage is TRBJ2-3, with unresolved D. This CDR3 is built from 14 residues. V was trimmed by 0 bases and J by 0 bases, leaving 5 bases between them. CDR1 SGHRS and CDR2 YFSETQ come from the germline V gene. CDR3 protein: CASSLDRSTDTQYF. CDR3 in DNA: TGCGCCAGCAGCTTGGACAGAAGCACAGATACGCAGTATTTT.

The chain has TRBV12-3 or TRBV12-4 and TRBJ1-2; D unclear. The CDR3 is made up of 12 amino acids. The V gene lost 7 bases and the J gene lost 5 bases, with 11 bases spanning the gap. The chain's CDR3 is CASTEGYYGYTF. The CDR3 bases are TGTGCCAGCACCGAGGGATATTATGGCTACACCTTC.

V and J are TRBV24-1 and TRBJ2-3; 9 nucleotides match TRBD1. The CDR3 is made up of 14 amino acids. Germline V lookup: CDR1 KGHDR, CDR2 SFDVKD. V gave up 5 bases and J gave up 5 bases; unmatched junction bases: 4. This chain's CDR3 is CATSARDREDTQYF. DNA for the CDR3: TGTGCCACCAGTGCTCGGGACAGGGAAGATACGCAGTATTTT.